This TCR beta chain appears in the sequencing data of a study of shared clonotypes between healthy human individuals. Turning to the study itself: The donor pool was made up of a couple of women and three men aged 18 to 49.

Study donors comprised healthy, HIV-negative adults devoid of recent acute infection or vaccination. Every one of the donors was a Caucasian adult that lived in Nashville, Tennessee. The repertoire was sequenced with immunoSEQ multiplex PCR; TCRdb's copy has only in-frame clones and lacks some. Of about 480,000 clones in the sample, about 80% were seen once. Germline CDR1 reads SNHLY; CDR2 reads FYNNEI. The CDR3 loop spans 15 amino acids. Germline trimming cut 9 bases from V and 5 bases from J; bases unmatched to any gene: 5. About this clone: Antigen: not known.

Points from the study as a whole: Deeper or shallower sequencing was expected to change how clonotypes are shared among donors.

V gene TRBV2 combines with J gene TRBJ2-1, with 15 positions matching TRBD2. This clonotype was sampled from a woman between 40 and 50 years old in good health. Some clones in this sample may be carry-over from other donors' samples. The specimen was PBMCs. The CDR3 region has the DNA TGTGCCAGGGGGGGACTAGCGGGAGGAGACAATGAGCAGTTCTTC. This encodes CARGGLAGGDNEQFF.